This TCR beta chain was profiled in a study of cytomegalovirus exposure and HLA in healthy donors. Study context: There were 75 million to 95 million unique TCRs (from HLA-typed donors) in an early data release. Whole-study results and caveats: Some TCR beta chains (164 of them) were listed as cytomegalovirus-associated. Donors belonging to an Asian-associated ancestry cluster reportedly showed fewer N-insertions in productive TCRs than the approximately 670-donor mean, according to what a later analysis found. Reportedly, diagnosis of cytomegalovirus status by the classifier showed high specificity and sensitivity.

Primers for the PCR totalled 60 Vbeta and 13 Jbeta. Sequencing used immunoSEQ multiplex PCR; TCRdb keeps in-frame clones, though not all of them. Of more than 85,000 clones listed, roughly 80% are singletons. Trimming shortened V by 5 bases and J by 7 bases, and 11 bases separated the two germline ends. The CDR3 is made up of 12 amino acids. Per the germline V gene, CDR1 is MNHNY and CDR2 is SVGAGI (reference sequence). About this clone: What it recognizes is unknown.

The TCR originated in a male donor in good health and CMV-seropositive. The sequencing input was PBMCs. The chain combines TRBV6-6 with TRBJ1-1; D not resolved. CDR3 sequence: CASSPPSGEAFF. In DNA, the CDR3 is TGTGCCAGCAGTCCCCCCTCGGGTGAAGCTTTCTTT.